These T cell receptor beta chains were read from a single sample in a study of blood T cell repertoires in COVID-19. Sequencing was performed with immunoSEQ multiplex PCR; in TCRdb, only in-frame clones are kept and a portion is missing. The sample consists of 250,000 or so clones, about 89% of them appearing once. Sequenced: PBMCs or T cells enriched from blood (not recorded which). The source of these receptors is a woman between 18 and 29 years old who had recovered from COVID-19. The CDR3 runs from the conserved cysteine through the conserved F or W.

v_call,cdr3_length,cdr3_aa
TRBV7-2,15,CASSETSVSTDTQYF
TRBV6-2/TRBV6-3,16,CASSYSRLAGEYEQYF
TRBV27,16,CASSLSAGARSEKLFF
TRBV10-3,16,CATYKGQAPSTDTQYF
TRBV28,15,CASSRTSTFTGELFF
TRBV7-9,14,CASSTTGLRDTQYF
TRBV5-1,16,CASSKLRYATNEKLFF
TRBV28,11,CASNLRDEQFF
TRBV29-1,14,CSVGGQGGFGELFF
TRBV5-1,16,CASSLFIAPTGAEAFF
TRBV7-2,17,CASSLVAVSSGANVLTF
TRBV18,13,CASSPSGNYGYTF
TRBV10-3,12,CAIQGAGETQYF
TRBV6-2/TRBV6-3,16,CASSYSRSGGHYEQYF
TRBV28,14,CASSFSGHYNEQFF
TRBV5-5,14,CASSLGQNQETQYF
TRBV6-2/TRBV6-3,15,CASSWGAGGPQTQYF
TRBV11-1,15,CASSFSSGGEETQYF
TRBV29-1,16,CSVVGRFREPNTEAFF
TRBV5-8,16,CASSWDRGRYRYGYTF
TRBV27,17,CASSPNGRQGLNTEAFF
TRBV2,15,CASRRAGVPTDTQYF
TRBV2,15,CASTFYASSYNEQFF
TRBV4-1,16,CASSQSTGTGVGEQYF
TRBV4-3,17,CASSQDSAGGPYNEQFF
TRBV27,14,CASSGGFGGNTIYF
TRBV4-1,14,CASSPDRSQETQYF
TRBV6-5,15,CASSLNRESNQPQHF
TRBV5-3,15,CARIVSRGRDEKLFF
TRBV5-1,16,CASSLGFSGGRGEQFF
TRBV5-1,15,CASSLDLAGLDTQYF
TRBV4-3,14,CASSQGSGGYEQYF
TRBV6-5,15,CASRSLGGYGQPQHF
TRBV13,16,CASTSWGTRAYNEQFF
TRBV27,16,CASSLSEAGGFYEQYF
TRBV2,16,CASSELGHKNTGELFF
TRBV18,17,CASSPIDSRSYGYGYTF
TRBV4-2,14,CASSQEETSREQYF
TRBV7-2,13,CASSLSGGHEQYF
TRBV28,17,CASSSQGQGTFSAWEYF
TRBV13,13,CASRQGVSYEQYF
TRBV12-5,16,CASGLVLGQGNQPQHF
TRBV5-1,15,CASNPAALAQETQYF
TRBV4-1,16,CASSSAGLGPNTEAFF
TRBV3-1/TRBV3-2,13,CAAAGGSGNTIYF
TRBV7-3,14,CASSLDRGQTEAFF